This section outlines one T cell receptor beta chain sequence together with its context. The sample comes from a study of blood T cell repertoires in COVID-19. Study context: Italy, Spain and the United States were the sources of the convalescent and acute COVID-19 samples. PBMCs, B-cell-depleted T cells, or T cells were the source of the cDNA or gDNA that made up the material.

Trimming took 0 bases from V and 6 from J, leaving 17 bases between them. The germline gives CDR1 SGHAT, CDR2 FQNNGV. This CDR3 region has 16 residues. Per the authors' pipeline: Researchers report that nucleated cell counts were estimated from reference gene primer amplification. The protocol was immunoSEQ multiplex PCR, while the TCRdb copy is restricted to in-frame clones and leaves out a portion. V and J calls and clone size are those listed in that table; D and trimming were worked out from the DNA. The sample contains under 80,000 clones, around nine tenths of which appear only once. This TCR came from a human donor in a cohort sampled during active COVID-19. This chain uses TRBV11-2 with TRBJ1-2; no reliable D call. The specimen sequenced was peripheral blood. The chain's CDR3 is CASSLELRTLPHGYTF. CDR3 DNA: TGTGCCAGCAGCTTAGAGTTAAGGACTTTACCCCATGGCTACACCTTC.